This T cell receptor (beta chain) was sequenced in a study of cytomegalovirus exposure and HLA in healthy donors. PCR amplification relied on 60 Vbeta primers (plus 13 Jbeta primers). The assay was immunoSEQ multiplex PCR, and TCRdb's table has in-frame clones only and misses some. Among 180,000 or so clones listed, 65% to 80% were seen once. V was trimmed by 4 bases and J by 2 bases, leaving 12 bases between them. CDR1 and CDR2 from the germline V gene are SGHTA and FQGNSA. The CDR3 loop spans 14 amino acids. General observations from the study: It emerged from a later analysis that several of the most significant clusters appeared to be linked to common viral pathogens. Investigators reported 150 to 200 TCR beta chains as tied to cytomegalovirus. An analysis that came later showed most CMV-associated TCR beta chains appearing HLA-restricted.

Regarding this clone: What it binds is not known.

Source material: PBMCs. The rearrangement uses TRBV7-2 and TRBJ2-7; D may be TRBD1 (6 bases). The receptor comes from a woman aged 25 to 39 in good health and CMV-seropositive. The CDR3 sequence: CASSSLGGPYEQYF. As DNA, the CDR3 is TGTGCCAGCAGCTCCCTTGGGGGCCCCTACGAGCAGTACTTC. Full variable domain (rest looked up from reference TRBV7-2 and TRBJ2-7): GAGVSQSPSNKVTEKGKDVELRCDPISGHTALYWYRQSLGQGLEFLIYFQGNSAPDKSGLPSDRFSAERTGGSVSTLTIQRTQQEDSAVYLCASSSLGGPYEQYFGPGTRLTVT.